The sequence of this T cell receptor beta chain was determined in a study of blood T cell repertoires in COVID-19. Study as a whole: The study drew acute and convalescent COVID-19 samples from the United States, Italy and Spain. PBMCs, B-cell-depleted T cells, or T cells were the source of the cDNA or gDNA that made up the material.

Trimming shortened V by 3 bases and J by 2 bases, and 8 bases separated the two germline ends. The CDR3 is 14 amino acids. The germline CDR1 and CDR2 sequences are LGHDT and YNNKEL (reference sequence). In the original workflow: Estimation of nucleated cell counts was performed using reference gene primer amplification. Method: immunoSEQ multiplex PCR; TCRdb's copy keeps in-frame clones and lacks some. V, J and clone size reflect that table, while D and trimming were determined from the DNA. This table holds fewer than 90,000 clones, 87% found once. V usage is TRBV3-1 (or the pseudogene TRBV3-2) and J usage is TRBJ1-3; D is perhaps TRBD1 (5 bases). Specimen: peripheral blood. This TCR derives from a male donor with acute or convalescent COVID-19. The CDR3 bases are TGTGCCAGCAGCCATCGGGGGGCTGGAAACACCATATATTTT. Amino acid sequence: CASSHRGAGNTIYF.